This TCR beta chain came from a study of neurological immune-mediated disorders. With 10-nucleotide random UMIs included, cDNA was synthesized by 5'RACE. Each CDR3 protein is one row after TCRdb ran MiXCR on the 5' RACE reads. Of tens of thousands of distinct CDR3 sequences in the sample, approximately 11% were seen once. Points from the study as a whole: Multiple sclerosis, the disease with the least TCR clonal expansion, fell below healthy controls, whereas HTLV-1-associated myelopathy showed the most.

Time point reported: longitudinal time-point 1 (baseline). PBMCs numbering 2 million and stored at -80 C yielded the unsorted libraries. At least ten counts were recorded for this clonotype. Its antigen is not known. The CDR3 runs 12 residues. Trimming removed 8 bases from V and 6 bases from J, with 16 bases in between. Germline CDR1 DFQATT, CDR2 SNEGSKA (reference sequence). The rearrangement joins TRBV20-1 to TRBJ1-2; D ambiguous. Sequenced: PBMCs. The TCR sequence derives from a woman aged 40 to 49 in good health. The CDR3 coding sequence is TGCAGTTCCGGGTGGAGGGAAGATGGCTACACCTTC. Its protein product is CSSGWREDGYTF.